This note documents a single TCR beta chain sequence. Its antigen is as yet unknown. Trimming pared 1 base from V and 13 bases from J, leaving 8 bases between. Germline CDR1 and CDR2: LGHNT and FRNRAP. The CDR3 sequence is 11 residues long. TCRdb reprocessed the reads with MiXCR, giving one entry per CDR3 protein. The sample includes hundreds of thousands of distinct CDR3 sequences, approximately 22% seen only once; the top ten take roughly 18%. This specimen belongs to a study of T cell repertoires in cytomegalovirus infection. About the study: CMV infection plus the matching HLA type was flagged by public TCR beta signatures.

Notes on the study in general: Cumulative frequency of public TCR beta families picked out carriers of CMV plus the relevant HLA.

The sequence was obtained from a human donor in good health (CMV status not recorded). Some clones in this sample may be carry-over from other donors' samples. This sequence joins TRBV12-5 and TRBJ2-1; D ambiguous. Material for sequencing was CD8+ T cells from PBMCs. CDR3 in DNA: TGTGCTAGTGGTTTGGGGGTAGCACAGTTCTTC. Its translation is CASGLGVAQFF.